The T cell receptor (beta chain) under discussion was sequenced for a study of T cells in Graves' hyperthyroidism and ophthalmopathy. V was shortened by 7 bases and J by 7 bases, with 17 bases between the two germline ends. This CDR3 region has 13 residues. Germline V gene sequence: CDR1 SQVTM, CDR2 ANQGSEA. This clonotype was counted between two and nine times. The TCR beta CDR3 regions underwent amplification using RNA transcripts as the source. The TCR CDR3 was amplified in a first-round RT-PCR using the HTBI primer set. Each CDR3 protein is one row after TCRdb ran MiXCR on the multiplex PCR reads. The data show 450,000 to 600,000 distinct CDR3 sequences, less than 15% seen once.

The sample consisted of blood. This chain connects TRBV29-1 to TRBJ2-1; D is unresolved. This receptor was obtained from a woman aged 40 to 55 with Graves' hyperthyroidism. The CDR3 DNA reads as TGCAGCGCCCCTAAGGGCGTAGGGAATGAGCAGTTCTTC. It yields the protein CSAPKGVGNEQFF.